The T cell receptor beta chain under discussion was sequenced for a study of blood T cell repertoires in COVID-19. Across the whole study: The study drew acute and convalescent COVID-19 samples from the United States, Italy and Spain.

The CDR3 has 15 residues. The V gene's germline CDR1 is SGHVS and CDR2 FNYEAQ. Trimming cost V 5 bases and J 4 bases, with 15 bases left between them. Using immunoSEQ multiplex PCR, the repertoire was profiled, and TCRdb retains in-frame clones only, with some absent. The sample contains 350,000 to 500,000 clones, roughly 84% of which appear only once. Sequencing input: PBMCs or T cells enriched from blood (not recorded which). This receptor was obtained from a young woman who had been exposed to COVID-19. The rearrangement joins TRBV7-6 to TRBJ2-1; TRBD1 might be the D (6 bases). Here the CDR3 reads CASSKTGTGYNEQFF. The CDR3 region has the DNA TGTGCCAGCAGCAAGACAGGTACAGGGTACAATGAGCAGTTCTTC.